The rows below give T cell receptor beta chains drawn from one sample of a study of blood T cell repertoires in COVID-19. Here immunoSEQ multiplex PCR was the method, and the copy in TCRdb shows in-frame clones only, minus some. Of around 99,000 clones listed, around 80% were seen once; the top ten hold less than 5%. Sequenced material: peripheral blood. The receptors stem from a human donor in a cohort sampled during active or convalescent COVID-19. Each CDR3 is given without its conserved first and last residue. A D gene is named only where the DNA matches it firmly. Clone size is not always given. Where it is, it says once, few, many or a class for expanded clones.

>13|TRBD1|TRBJ2-1|-|TRBV23-1
ASSQKGQGGEEQF
>15|TRBD1|TRBJ1-5|few|TRBV6-1
ASSEAGDRAFNQPQH
>13|-|TRBJ2-5|-|TRBV7-9
ASSEPRDIQETQY
>14|TRBD1|TRBJ1-1|-|TRBV9
ASSAIQGALVTEAF
>11|-|TRBJ1-5|-|TRBV20-1
SASEFLDQPQH
>10|-|TRBJ2-3|-|TRBV19
ASSPPQGTQY
>10|-|TRBJ2-5|-|TRBV28
ASSQAQETQY
>13|-|TRBJ1-2|few|TRBV4-3
ASSQTNRENYGYT
>14|-|TRBJ2-1|once|TRBV7-2
ASSLAPASRYNEQF
>12|-|TRBJ2-1|few|TRBV18
ASSQYKSHNEQF
>12|-|TRBJ1-1|-|TRBV5-1
ASSLWGSNTEAF
>11|-|TRBJ2-7|-|TRBV7-9
ASSLYGSYEQY
>12|-|TRBJ2-7|few|TRBV5-1
ASSLRTGTYEQY
>12|-|TRBJ1-4|-|TRBV19
ASSIGGLNEKLF
>11|TRBD1|TRBJ2-7|-|TRBV9
ASSGTGGGEQY
>13|-|TRBJ1-2|-|TRBV7-9
AGSLRREENYGYT
>15|TRBD2|TRBJ2-7|few|TRBV29-1
SAPCLRTSGSSSEQY
>12|-|TRBJ2-7|-|TRBV28
ASSLGQSSYEQY
>11|-|TRBJ2-3|-|TRBV27
ASSSWRDGTQY
>16|-|TRBJ2-7|few|TRBV21-1
ASSKVGEREGSSYEQY
>13|-|TRBJ2-5|few|TRBV5-6
ASSDKAKGLRTQY
>14|-|TRBJ2-2|-|TRBV7-9
ASSPPGGRSTGELF
>16|TRBD2|TRBJ2-7|-|TRBV27
ASSLGLAGIANPYEQY
>13|TRBD1|TRBJ1-6|-|TRBV7-2
ASSPMGQYNSPLH
>14|TRBD2|TRBJ2-7|-|TRBV4-1
ASSQWGGALLLEQY
>14|-|TRBJ1-1|-|TRBV18
ASRKGGGVGNTEAF
>8|-|TRBJ1-1|few|TRBV28
ASGGREAF
>12|-|TRBJ1-4|-|TRBV6-5
ASSITGTSEKLF
>11|-|TRBJ1-4|-|TRBV5-5
ASSLDELEKLF
>14|-|TRBJ2-3|-|TRBV4-1
ASSQDGAGRTDTQY
>14|TRBD1|TRBJ2-3|-|TRBV24-1
ATSDEDRAGGNTQY
>12|-|TRBJ2-5|once|TRBV19
ASSIGGQQETQY
>12|-|TRBJ1-3|few|TRBV14
ASSQDRAGNTIY
>11|-|TRBJ1-2|few|TRBV19
ASSIVGREGYT
>9|-|TRBJ1-1|once|TRBV19
ATRRGRGAF
>14|TRBD2|TRBJ2-3|-|TRBV2
ASRRTSGITTDTQY
>14|-|TRBJ2-7|once|TRBV14
ASSQDYASYVTEQY
>12|TRBD2|TRBJ2-1|-|TRBV24-1
ATSSGLAVNEQF
>16|TRBD1|TRBJ1-1|-|TRBV19
ASSRGRQGGGGFTEAF
>12|TRBD1|TRBJ2-7|few|TRBV5-4
ASRQGQGTYEQY
>16|TRBD2|TRBJ2-7|-|TRBV27
ASSLKGLWPSGSQEQY
>10|-|TRBJ2-2|few|TRBV10-3
ATRGSSGELF
>11|-|TRBJ2-3|few|TRBV15
ATSSPRLEKLY
>13|-|TRBJ2-7|-|TRBV19
ASSTGPGFFYEQY
>12|-|TRBJ2-3|-|TRBV5-1
ASRITFTTDTQY
>16|TRBD1|TRBJ1-1|-|TRBV29-1
SVVARLLTGGRGAEAF
>11|-|TRBJ2-5|-|TRBV29-1
SVSGRGQETQY
>11|-|TRBJ1-1|-|TRBV19
ASSMGGGTEAF
>11|-|TRBJ1-5|-|TRBV10-3
AISSYREQPQH